This record covers a single T cell receptor beta chain. The record originates from a study of cytomegalovirus exposure and HLA in healthy donors. This CDR3 contains 13 residues. CDR1 is SGHDN, CDR2 FVKESK, per germline. V gave up 3 bases and J gave up 2 bases, with 7 bases separating them. This PCR relied on a set of 60 Vbeta primers and 13 Jbeta primers. TCRdb keeps only in-frame clones here, not all; method: immunoSEQ multiplex PCR. This sample has around 180,000 clones, with approximately 86% found just once. The chain carries TRBV14 and TRBJ1-1, with no clear D. The TCR originated in a woman aged 18-29 years in good health and CMV-seronegative. The sample taken for sequencing was PBMCs. CDR3 amino acids: CASSQQVNTEAFF. The CDR3 DNA is TGTGCCAGCAGCCAGCAGGTTAACACTGAAGCTTTCTTT.